Each of the 25 T cell receptor beta chains below was sequenced from the same sample in a study of shared clonotypes between healthy human individuals. The assay was immunoSEQ multiplex PCR, and TCRdb's table has in-frame clones only and misses some. The table lists roughly 660,000 clones, 90% of them singletons. Sequenced sample: memory CD8+ T cells from PBMCs. Subset noted: CD45RO+ cells pooled with CCR7-negative TemRA cells. Source of these receptors: a man between 18 and 29 years old in good health. Some clones in this sample may be carry-over from other donors' samples.

This chain uses TRBV7-9 with TRBJ1-2, with D unresolved. The CDR3 consists of 18 residues. CDR1 and CDR2 (germline): SEHNR, FQNEAQ (reference sequence). V lost 4 bases, J lost 6 bases, and 27 bases lay in between. The DNA for the CDR3 is TGTGCCAGCAGCTCGTGGACCCGGAAACCCACAAAACTCGATGGCTACACCTTC. It yields the protein CASSSWTRKPTKLDGYTF.

The V gene is TRBV29-1, the J gene TRBJ1-3, with unresolved D. The CDR3 has 12 residues. Germline loops: CDR1 SQVTM, CDR2 ANQGSEA. V gave up 1 base and J gave up 3 bases, with 4 bases separating them. CDR3 amino acids: CSVEGSGNTIYF. The CDR3 nucleotides read TGCAGCGTTGAAGGGAGTGGAAACACCATATATTTT.

In this sample, this clone turned up a few times. The chain joins TRBV7-3 to TRBJ2-3; weak D call: TRBD2 (5 bases). The germline V gene encodes CDR1 SGHTA and CDR2 FQGTGA. V dropped 5 bases and J dropped 3 bases, with 15 bases sitting between them. This CDR3 has 15 amino acids. The CDR3 DNA sequence: TGTGCCAGCAGCCGTACTCTGGGAGATACAGATACGCAGTATTTT. This encodes CASSRTLGDTDTQYF. The full variable domain, with the rest looked up from reference TRBV7-3 and TRBJ2-3, is GAGVSQTPSNKVTEKGKYVELRCDPISGHTALYWYRQSLGQGPEFLIYFQGTGAADDSGLPNDRFFAVRPEGSVSTLKIQRTERGDSAVYLCASSRTLGDTDTQYFGPGTRLTVL.

This clone was counted a few times. The V call is TRBV27, the J call TRBJ1-5; TRBD1 is a possible D gene (5 bases). CDR3 size: 16 residues. Per the germline V gene, CDR1 is MNHEY and CDR2 is SMNVEV (reference sequence). V lost 5 bases and J 6 bases, leaving 20 bases between the germline ends. CDR3 DNA sequence: TGTGCCAGCAGTCCCCGGGCGGGGGTGGTGAGTCAGCCCCAGCATTTT. It translates to CASSPRAGVVSQPQHF.

This clone is a singleton in its sample. This chain links TRBV2 with TRBJ2-3; no definite D call. The germline gives CDR1 SNHLY, CDR2 FYNNEI. CDR3 size: 17 residues. The germline V and J ends were trimmed by 10 bases and 0 bases, with 23 bases remaining between them. CDR3 protein: CATLQVGSEDSTDTQYF. DNA of the CDR3: TGTGCCACCCTCCAGGTCGGCTCGGAAGATAGCACAGATACGCAGTATTTT.

This chain connects TRBV11-1 to TRBJ2-4; 9 nucleotides line up with TRBD2. This CDR3 spans 14 amino acids. Germline V gene data show CDR1 as SGHAT and CDR2 as FQDESV (reference sequence). V lost 5 bases to trimming and J lost 8 bases; unmatched junction nucleotides: 7. CDR3 sequence reads: CASSLASGTYIQYF. CDR3 coding DNA: TGTGCCAGCAGCCTCGCTAGCGGGACGTACATTCAGTACTTC.

The chain joins TRBV7-3 to TRBJ2-1; the match to TRBD2 covers 9 bases. Unmatched junction bases numbered 8, after V lost 0 bases and J lost 2 bases. CDR3 length equals 18 residues. Germline CDR1 SGHTA, CDR2 FQGTGA. CDR3 loop: CASSLTLSSGAAYNEQFF. The CDR3 DNA is TGTGCCAGCAGCTTAACCCTCTCTAGCGGGGCCGCCTACAATGAGCAGTTCTTC.

The chain has TRBV6-9 and TRBJ2-3; D call uncertain. The CDR3 length is 14 residues. Trimming removed 3 bases from V and 3 bases from J, with 10 bases in between. CDR1 is MNHGY and CDR2 is SVAAGI in the germline V gene. CDR3 region: CASSYRSKTDTQYF. In DNA, the CDR3 is TGTGCCAGCAGTTACAGATCTAAGACAGATACGCAGTATTTT.

The chain has TRBV10-2 and TRBJ2-3, with D uncertain. The CDR3 spans 12 residues. CDR1 and CDR2 (germline): WSHSY, SAAADI. V was trimmed by 5 bases and J by 5 bases, leaving 8 bases between them. The CDR3: CASSFSRDTQYF. CDR3 DNA sequence: TGCGCCAGCAGTTTTAGTAGAGATACGCAGTATTTT.

The chain is built from TRBV2 and TRBJ2-7; 9 bases align to TRBD2. V shed 2 bases and J 2 bases; nucleotides not matched to a gene: 4. Per the germline V gene, CDR1 is SNHLY and CDR2 is FYNNEI. The CDR3 extends over 15 amino acids. Here the CDR3 DNA reads TGTGCCAGCAGTGAAAGCGGGGGGCCTCCCTACGAGCAGTACTTC. Its translation is CASSESGGPPYEQYF.

In the case of this clone: Additional DNA sequences in this sample encode the identical CDR3. The J gene is TRBJ2-1, the V gene TRBV27; 10 positions agree with TRBD2. CDR3 length: 14 amino acids. Germline values: CDR1 MNHEY, CDR2 SMNVEV (reference sequence). V lost 2 bases and J lost 7; bases outside the gene matches: 2. Here the CDR3 reads CASSLSGRGNEQFF. The CDR3 region has the DNA TGTGCCAGCAGTTTAAGCGGGAGGGGTAATGAGCAGTTCTTC.

The gene calls are TRBV28 and TRBJ1-2, with D tentatively TRBD1 (5 bases). V was cut by 2 bases and J by 2 bases, with 6 bases left in between. The germline gives CDR1 MDHEN, CDR2 SYDVKM. This CDR3 has 13 amino acids. DNA of the CDR3: TGTGCCAGCAGTTTAGGGGGGAACTATGGCTACACCTTC. This codes for CASSLGGNYGYTF.

A single count supports this clone. The chain uses TRBV4-1 and TRBJ1-1; D gene uncertain. Between the trimmed V and J ends, which lost 0 bases and 1 base, there was a span of 15 bases. Germline V gives CDR1 MGHRA, CDR2 YSYEKL. The CDR3 is 17 residues long. The CDR3 bases are TGCGCCAGCAGCCAAGAAATGGCAGGTTTGGAGAACACTGAAGCTTTCTTT. This encodes CASSQEMAGLENTEAFF.

The rearrangement joins TRBV11-2 to TRBJ2-7; no clear D. The CDR3 sequence is 17 residues long. V lost 4 bases to trimming and J lost 0 bases, with 19 bases between them. CDR1 is SGHAT, CDR2 FQNNGV, per germline. CDR3: CASSSLRYPDSSYEQYF. For the CDR3, the DNA is TGTGCCAGCAGCTCCTTACGGTATCCCGACTCCTCCTACGAGCAGTACTTC.

This sequence joins TRBV25-1 and TRBJ2-7, with 11 nucleotides matching TRBD1. Per germline, CDR1 MGHDK and CDR2 SYGVNS. Germline trimming cut 9 bases from V and 7 bases from J; bases unmatched to any gene: 11. The CDR3 sequence is 14 residues long. This chain's CDR3 is CARRLPGQGVEQYF. CDR3 in DNA: TGTGCCAGACGCCTTCCGGGACAGGGGGTTGAGCAGTACTTC.

The V gene is TRBV7-9, the J gene TRBJ1-2; the match to TRBD1 covers 9 bases. This CDR3 region has 16 residues. Germline loops: CDR1 SEHNR, CDR2 FQNEAQ (reference sequence). After removal of 7 bases from V and 4 bases from J, the junction contained 13 bases not matched to a gene. The CDR3 nucleotides read TGTGCCAGCAACACCCAGCCGGGACAGGGCTTCTATGGCTACACCTTC. It specifies CASNTQPGQGFYGYTF.

V usage is TRBV28 and J usage is TRBJ1-5, with 7 bases lining up with TRBD1. The germline V gene encodes CDR1 MDHEN and CDR2 SYDVKM. The CDR3 contains 16 residues. V lost 3 bases, J lost 4 bases, and 9 bases stayed unmatched. The CDR3 loop reads CASSFPDPGQNQPQHF. CDR3 nucleotides: TGTGCCAGCAGTTTCCCCGATCCGGGACAGAATCAGCCCCAGCATTTT.

V usage is TRBV19 and J usage is TRBJ2-5, with 12 bases that match TRBD2. With 4 bases clipped from V and 3 bases from J, the junction kept 0 bases outside the gene matches. The CDR3 covers 14 residues. Germline assignment: CDR1 LNHDA and CDR2 SQIVND (reference sequence). CDR3 DNA sequence: TGTGCCAGTAGTAGACTAGCGGGGGAAGAGACCCAGTACTTC. This translates into CASSRLAGEETQYF. The whole variable domain, filled in from reference TRBV19 and TRBJ2-5, reads DGGITQSPKYLFRKEGQNVTLSCEQNLNHDAMYWYRQDPGQGLRLIYYSQIVNDFQKGDIAEGYSVSREKKESFPLTVTSAQKNPTAFYLCASSRLAGEETQYFGPGTRLLVL.

The V and J genes are TRBV20-1 and TRBJ1-2; TRBD1 is a possible D gene (6 bases). The CDR3 spans 11 residues. V gave up 6 bases and J gave up 8 bases, with 13 bases separating them. Germline values: CDR1 DFQATT, CDR2 SNEGSKA (reference sequence). The CDR3 coding sequence is TGCAGTGCACAACGCCAGGGGGGCTACACCTTC. This sequence encodes CSAQRQGGYTF.

The chain couples TRBV7-2 to TRBJ1-1, with D maybe TRBD1 (5 bases). The length of the CDR3 is 16 residues. The germline V gene has CDR1 SGHTA and CDR2 FQGNSA. Trimming shortened V by 5 bases and J by 7 bases, and 23 bases separated the two germline ends. CDR3 sequence reads: CASSPSRGYNIGEAFF. CDR3 nucleotides: TGTGCCAGCAGCCCCTCCCGGGGCTATAATATCGGTGAAGCTTTCTTT.

J is TRBJ1-2 and V is TRBV4-1, with a tentative D call TRBD1 (6 bases). V was pared by 1 base and J by 2 bases, with 11 bases between. The CDR3 totals 15 residues. The germline CDR1 and CDR2 sequences are MGHRA and YSYEKL. The CDR3 is CASSQGGGTNYGYTF. The CDR3 bases are TGCGCCAGCAGCCAAGGGGGGGGCACGAACTATGGCTACACCTTC.

This clone was counted a single time. The J gene is TRBJ2-7, the V gene TRBV27, with D unresolved. The CDR3 length is 15 residues. In germline, CDR1 is MNHEY, CDR2 SMNVEV (reference sequence). Trimming took off 6 bases at V and 4 bases at J, with 19 bases between the two ends. CDR3 sequence (DNA): TGTGCCAGCAGCCCAAGGGCACTTCTTTTATACGAGCAGTACTTC. Translating it yields CASSPRALLLYEQYF.

The sample holds one count of this clone. The chain carries TRBV4-3 and TRBJ1-5, with 7 bases aligning to TRBD1. The junction had 9 bases not matched to a gene; V was cut back by 1 base and J by 3 bases. Germline CDR1 is LGHNA and CDR2 is YSLEER. The CDR3 length is 17 residues. Here the CDR3 DNA reads TGCGCCAGCAGCCAAGTCCACGGCAGGGGGAACAATCAGCCCCAGCATTTT. Translated: CASSQVHGRGNNQPQHF.

The CDR3 DNA follows: TGTGCCAGCAGCTTGACGCAAGGGTCGGAAGCTTTCTTT. It is translated as CASSLTQGSEAFF. The V gene is TRBV5-8, the J gene TRBJ1-1; no clear D. The CDR3 totals 13 residues. CDR1 is SGHTS, CDR2 YDEGEE, per germline. The V and J ends lost 1 base and 8 bases respectively, with 12 bases between them.

The V and J genes are TRBV19 and TRBJ2-2; D remains ambiguous. The germline CDR1 and CDR2 sequences are LNHDA and SQIVND (reference sequence). The CDR3 extends over 14 amino acids. The germline V and J ends were trimmed by 3 bases and 0 bases, with 5 bases remaining between them. The CDR3 DNA reads TGTGCCAGTAGTATTTTGGCGAACACCGGGGAGCTGTTTTTT. This encodes CASSILANTGELFF.